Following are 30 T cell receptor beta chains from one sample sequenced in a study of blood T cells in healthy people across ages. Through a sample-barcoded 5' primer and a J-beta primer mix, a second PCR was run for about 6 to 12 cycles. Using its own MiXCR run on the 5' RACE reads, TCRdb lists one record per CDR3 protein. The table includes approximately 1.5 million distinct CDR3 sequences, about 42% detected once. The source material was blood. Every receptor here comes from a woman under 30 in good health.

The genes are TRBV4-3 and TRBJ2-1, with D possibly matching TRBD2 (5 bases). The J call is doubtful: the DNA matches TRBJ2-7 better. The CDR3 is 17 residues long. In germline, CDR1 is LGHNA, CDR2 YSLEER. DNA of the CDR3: TGCGCCAGCAGCCAAGATAGCGAGACTCAAGACTACAATGAGCAGTACTTC. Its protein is CASSQDSETQDYNEQYF.

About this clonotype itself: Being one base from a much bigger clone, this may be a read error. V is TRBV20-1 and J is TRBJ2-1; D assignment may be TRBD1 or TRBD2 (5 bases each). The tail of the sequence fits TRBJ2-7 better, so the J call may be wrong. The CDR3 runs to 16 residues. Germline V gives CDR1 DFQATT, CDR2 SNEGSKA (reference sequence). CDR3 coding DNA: TGCAGTGCTACCCTTGGGGGAGCTATATCCTACAATGAGCAGTACTTC. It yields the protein CSATLGGAISYNEQYF.

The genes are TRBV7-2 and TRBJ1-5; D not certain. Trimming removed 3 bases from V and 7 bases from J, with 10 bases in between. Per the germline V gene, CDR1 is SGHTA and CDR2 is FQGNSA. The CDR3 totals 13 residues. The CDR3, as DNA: TGTGCCAGCAGCTTCACTTCGCTCCAGCCCCAGCATTTT. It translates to CASSFTSLQPQHF.

DNA for the CDR3: TGTGCCATAGGAGCGGGAGGGCCCGTTATCGGGGAGCTGTTTTTT. Amino acids: CAIGAGGPVIGELFF. The chain combines TRBV10-3 with TRBJ2-2; TRBD2 agrees at 10 bases. The CDR3 totals 15 residues. Trimming removed 9 bases from V and 7 bases from J; junction bases left unmatched: 11. CDR1 is ENHRY and CDR2 is SYGVKD in the germline V gene.

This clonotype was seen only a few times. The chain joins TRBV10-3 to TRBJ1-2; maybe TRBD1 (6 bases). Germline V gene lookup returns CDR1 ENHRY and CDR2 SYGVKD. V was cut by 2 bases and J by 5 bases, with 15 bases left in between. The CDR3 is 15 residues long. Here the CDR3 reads CAISEAGTPGYGYTF. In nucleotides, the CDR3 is TGTGCCATCAGTGAGGCAGGGACACCGGGGTATGGCTACACCTTC.

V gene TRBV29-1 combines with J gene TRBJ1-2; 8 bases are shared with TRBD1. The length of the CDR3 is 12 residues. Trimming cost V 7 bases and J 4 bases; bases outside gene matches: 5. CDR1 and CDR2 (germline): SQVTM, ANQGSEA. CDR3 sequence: CSGRQGAYGYTF. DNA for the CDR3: TGCAGCGGGCGGCAGGGGGCCTATGGCTACACCTTC. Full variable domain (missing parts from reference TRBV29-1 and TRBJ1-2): SAVISQKPSRDICQRGTSLTIQCQVDSQVTMMFWYRQQPGQSLTLIATANQGSEATYESGFVIDKFPISRPNLTFSTLTVSNMSPEDSSIYLCSGRQGAYGYTFGSGTRLTVV.

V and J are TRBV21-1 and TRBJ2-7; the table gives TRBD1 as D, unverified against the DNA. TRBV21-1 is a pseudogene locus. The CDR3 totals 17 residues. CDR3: CASSKAGQGAKSYEQYF. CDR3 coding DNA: TGTGCCAGCAGCAAAGCGGGGCAGGGGGCTAAGTCCTACGAGCAGTACTTC.

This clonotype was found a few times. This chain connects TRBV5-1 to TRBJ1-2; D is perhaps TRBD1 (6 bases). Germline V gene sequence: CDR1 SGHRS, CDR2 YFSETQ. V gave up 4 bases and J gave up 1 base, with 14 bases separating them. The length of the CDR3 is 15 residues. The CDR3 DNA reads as TGCGCCAGCAGCGCGGGACACGTAGATAACTATGGCTACACCTTC. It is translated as CASSAGHVDNYGYTF.

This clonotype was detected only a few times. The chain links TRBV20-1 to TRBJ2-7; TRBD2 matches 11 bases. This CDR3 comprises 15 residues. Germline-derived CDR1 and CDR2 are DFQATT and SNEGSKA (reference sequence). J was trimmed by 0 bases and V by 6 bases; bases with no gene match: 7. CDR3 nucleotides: TGCAGTGCCGAACCCCTAGCGGGAGGCTCCTACGAGCAGTACTTC. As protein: CSAEPLAGGSYEQYF.

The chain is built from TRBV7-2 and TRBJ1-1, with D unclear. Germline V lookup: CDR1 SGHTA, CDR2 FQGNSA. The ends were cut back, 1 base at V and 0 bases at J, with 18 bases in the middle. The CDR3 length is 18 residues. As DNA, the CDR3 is TGTGCCAGCAGCTTAGATCGGCCCCTAAGTGACTTGAACACTGAAGCTTTCTTT. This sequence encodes CASSLDRPLSDLNTEAFF. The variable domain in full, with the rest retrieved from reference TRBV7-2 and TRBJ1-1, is GAGVSQSPSNKVTEKGKDVELRCDPISGHTALYWYRQSLGQGLEFLIYFQGNSAPDKSGLPSDRFSAERTGGSVSTLTIQRTQQEDSAVYLCASSLDRPLSDLNTEAFFGQGTRLTVV.

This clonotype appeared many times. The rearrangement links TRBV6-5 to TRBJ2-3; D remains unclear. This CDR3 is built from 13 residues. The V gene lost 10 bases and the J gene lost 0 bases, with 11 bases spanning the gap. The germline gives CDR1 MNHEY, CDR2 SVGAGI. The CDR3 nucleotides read TGTGCCACCGGTACGGCTAGCACAGATACGCAGTATTTT. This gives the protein CATGTASTDTQYF.

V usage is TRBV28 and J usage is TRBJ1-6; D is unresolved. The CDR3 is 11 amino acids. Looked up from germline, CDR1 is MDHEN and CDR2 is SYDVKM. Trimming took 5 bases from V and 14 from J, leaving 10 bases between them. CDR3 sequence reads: CASSTSFALHF. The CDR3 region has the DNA TGTGCCAGCAGTACCAGTTTTGCCCTCCACTTT.

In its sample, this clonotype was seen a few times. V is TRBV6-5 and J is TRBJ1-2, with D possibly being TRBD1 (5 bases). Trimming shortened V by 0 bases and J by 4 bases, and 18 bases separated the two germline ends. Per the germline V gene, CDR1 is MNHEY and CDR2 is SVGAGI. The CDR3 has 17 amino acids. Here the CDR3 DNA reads TGTGCCAGCAGTTACTCGACGGGGGGATCGGGCCCCTATGGCTACACCTTC. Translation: CASSYSTGGSGPYGYTF.

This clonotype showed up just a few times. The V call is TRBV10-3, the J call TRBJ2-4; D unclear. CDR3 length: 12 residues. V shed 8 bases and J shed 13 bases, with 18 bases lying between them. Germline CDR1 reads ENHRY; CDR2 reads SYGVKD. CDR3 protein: CAIGPRAYEQYF. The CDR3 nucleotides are TGTGCCATCGGGCCCCGGGCATATGAGCAGTACTTC.

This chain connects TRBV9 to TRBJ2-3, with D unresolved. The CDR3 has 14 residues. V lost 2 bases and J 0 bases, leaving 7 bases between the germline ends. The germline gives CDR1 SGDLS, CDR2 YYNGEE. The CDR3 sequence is CASSVMASTDTQYF. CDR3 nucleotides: TGTGCCAGCAGCGTCATGGCCAGCACAGATACGCAGTATTTT. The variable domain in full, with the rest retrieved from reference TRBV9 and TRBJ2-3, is DSGVTQTPKHLITATGQRVTLRCSPRSGDLSVYWYQQSLDQGLQFLIQYYNGEERAKGNILERFSAQQFPDLHSELNLSSLELGDSALYFCASSVMASTDTQYFGPGTRLTVL.

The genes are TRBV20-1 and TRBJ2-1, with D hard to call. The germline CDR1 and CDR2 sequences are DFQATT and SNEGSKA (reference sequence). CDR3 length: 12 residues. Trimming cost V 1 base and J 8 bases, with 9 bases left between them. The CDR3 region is CSARAWSDEQFF. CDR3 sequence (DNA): TGCAGTGCTAGAGCTTGGAGCGATGAGCAGTTCTTC.

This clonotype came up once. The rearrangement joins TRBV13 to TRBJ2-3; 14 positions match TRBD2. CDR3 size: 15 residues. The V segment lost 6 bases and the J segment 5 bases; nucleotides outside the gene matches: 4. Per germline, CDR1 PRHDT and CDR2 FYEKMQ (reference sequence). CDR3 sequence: CASRSTSGGVDTQYF. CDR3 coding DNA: TGTGCCAGCAGGTCGACTAGCGGGGGGGTAGATACGCAGTATTTT.

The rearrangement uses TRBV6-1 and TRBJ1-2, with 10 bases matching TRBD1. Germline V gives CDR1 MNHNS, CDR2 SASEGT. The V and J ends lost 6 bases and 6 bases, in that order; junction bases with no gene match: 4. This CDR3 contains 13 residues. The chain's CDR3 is CASSRDRGNGYTF. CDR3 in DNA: TGTGCCAGCAGCCGGGACAGGGGTAATGGCTACACCTTC.

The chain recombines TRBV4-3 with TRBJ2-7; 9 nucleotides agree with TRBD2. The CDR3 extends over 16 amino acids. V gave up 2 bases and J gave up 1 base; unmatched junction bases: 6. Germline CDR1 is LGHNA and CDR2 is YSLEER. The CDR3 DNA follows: TGCGCCAGCAGCCAAATTGGCGGGGGGGCTTCCTACGAGCAGTACTTC. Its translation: CASSQIGGGASYEQYF.

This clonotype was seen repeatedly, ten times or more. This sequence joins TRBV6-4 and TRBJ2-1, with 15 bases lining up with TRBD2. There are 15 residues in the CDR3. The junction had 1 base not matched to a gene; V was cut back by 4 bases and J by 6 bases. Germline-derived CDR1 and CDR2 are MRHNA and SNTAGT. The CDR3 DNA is TGTGCCAGCAGTGGGACTAGCGGGGGGGCCAATGAGCAGTTCTTC. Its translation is CASSGTSGGANEQFF.

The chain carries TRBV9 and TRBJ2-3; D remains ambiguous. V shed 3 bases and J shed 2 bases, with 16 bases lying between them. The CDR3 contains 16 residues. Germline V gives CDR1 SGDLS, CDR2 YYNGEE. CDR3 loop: CASSDALTSFTDTQYF. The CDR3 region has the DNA TGTGCCAGCAGCGACGCTTTGACAAGCTTCACAGATACGCAGTATTTT.

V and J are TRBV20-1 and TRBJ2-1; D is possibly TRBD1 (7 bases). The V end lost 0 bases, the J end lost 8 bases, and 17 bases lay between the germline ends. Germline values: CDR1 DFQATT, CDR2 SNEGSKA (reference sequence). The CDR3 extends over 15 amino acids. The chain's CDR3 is CSARDPLGGTDEQFF. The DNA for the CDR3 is TGCAGTGCTAGAGACCCTTTAGGCGGGACAGATGAGCAGTTCTTC.

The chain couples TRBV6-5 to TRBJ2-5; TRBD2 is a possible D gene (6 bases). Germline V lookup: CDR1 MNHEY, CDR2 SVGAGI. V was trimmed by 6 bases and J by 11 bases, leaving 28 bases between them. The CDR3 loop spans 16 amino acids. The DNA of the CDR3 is TGTGCCAGCAGCGTAGGGAGTCGGGGGTCCAACAATGAGCAGTACTTC. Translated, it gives CASSVGSRGSNNEQYF.

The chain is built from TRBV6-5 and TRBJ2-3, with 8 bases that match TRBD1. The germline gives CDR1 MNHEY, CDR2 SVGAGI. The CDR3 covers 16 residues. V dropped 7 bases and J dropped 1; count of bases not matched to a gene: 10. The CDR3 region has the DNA TGTGCCAGCAAGCTACGACAGGGGATACGCACAGATACGCAGTATTTT. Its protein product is CASKLRQGIRTDTQYF.

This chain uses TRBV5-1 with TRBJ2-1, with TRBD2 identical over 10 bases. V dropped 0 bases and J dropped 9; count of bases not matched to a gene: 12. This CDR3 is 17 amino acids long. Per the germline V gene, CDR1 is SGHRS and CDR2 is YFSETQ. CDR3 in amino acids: CASSLVSASGGRAEQFF. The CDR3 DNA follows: TGCGCCAGCAGCTTGGTATCGGCTAGCGGGGGCCGCGCTGAGCAGTTCTTC.

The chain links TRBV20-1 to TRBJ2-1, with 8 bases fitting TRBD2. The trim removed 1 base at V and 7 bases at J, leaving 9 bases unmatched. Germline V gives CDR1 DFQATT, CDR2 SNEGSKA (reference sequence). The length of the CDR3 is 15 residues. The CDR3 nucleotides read TGCAGTGCTAGAGTGCCTATAGCGGGGTCTAATGAGCAGTTCTTC. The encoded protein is CSARVPIAGSNEQFF.

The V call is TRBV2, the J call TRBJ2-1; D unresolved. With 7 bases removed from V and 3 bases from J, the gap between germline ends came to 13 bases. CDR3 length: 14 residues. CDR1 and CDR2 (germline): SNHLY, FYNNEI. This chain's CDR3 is CASTDSLVYNEQFF. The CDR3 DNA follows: TGTGCCAGCACCGACTCACTCGTCTACAATGAGCAGTTCTTC.

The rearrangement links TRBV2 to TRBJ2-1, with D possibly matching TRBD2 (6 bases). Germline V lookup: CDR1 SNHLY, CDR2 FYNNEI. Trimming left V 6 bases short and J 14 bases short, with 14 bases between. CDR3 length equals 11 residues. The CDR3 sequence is CASRRDFNEFF. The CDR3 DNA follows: TGTGCCAGCAGGAGGGACTTCAACGAGTTCTTC.

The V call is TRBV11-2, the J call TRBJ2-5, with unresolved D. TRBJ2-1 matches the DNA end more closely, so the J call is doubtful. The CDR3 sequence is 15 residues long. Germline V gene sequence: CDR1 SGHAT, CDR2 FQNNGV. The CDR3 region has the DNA TGTGCCAGCAGCACCCACGGACCTTCCCAAGAGACCCAGTTCTTC. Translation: CASSTHGPSQETQFF.

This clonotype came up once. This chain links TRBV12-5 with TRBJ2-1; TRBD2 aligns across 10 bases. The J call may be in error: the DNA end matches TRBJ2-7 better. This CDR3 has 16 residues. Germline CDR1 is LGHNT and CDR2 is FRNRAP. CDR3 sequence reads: CASGLVVAGGYNEQYF. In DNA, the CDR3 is TGTGCTAGTGGTTTGGTGGTAGCGGGGGGATACAATGAGCAGTACTTC.